This TCR beta chain emerged from a study of naive and memory T cell subsets. Four subsets defined by CD45RA and CD27 were sorted after CD3, CD4, CD8 and live/dead staining. Study findings and constraints: RNA-based TCR counts may shift with T cell activation and differentiation.

The sample holds a few counts of this clonotype. What it binds is unknown. V lost 5 bases to trimming and J lost 5 bases; unmatched junction nucleotides: 9. CDR1 and CDR2 (germline): MNHEY, SMNVEV (reference sequence). The length of the CDR3 is 15 residues. Two oligonucleotides, mixed equimolar, formed the beta constant-region primer covering TRBC1 and TRBC2. Nested alpha and beta constant-region primers with the SP2 primer drove four PCR rounds on ligated cDNA. A 12-nucleotide UMI and the SP2 primer were added to the cDNA 3' end by oligonucleotide ligation. MiXCR was run by TCRdb on the UMI-ligation and nested PCR reads, yielding one entry per CDR3 protein. The data show just over 80,000 distinct CDR3 sequences, 8% to 9.5% seen once.

The source is a human donor in good health. Sequenced material: naive CD8+ T cells from blood. The gene calls are TRBV27 and TRBJ2-7; TRBD1 matches 10 bases. The CDR3 sequence: CASSPRDRGSHEQYF. The CDR3 coding sequence is TGTGCCAGCAGTCCCCGGGACAGGGGCAGCCACGAGCAGTACTTC.